This T cell receptor beta chain was identified during a study of vaccination effects on CD4 cells after COVID-19. Remarks on this clone: Its antigen is not identified.

Study-level results: The study had few convalescent patients and no early post-infection timepoints.

TCRdb's copy holds only in-frame clones and misses some; the assay was immunoSEQ multiplex PCR. The data hold 35,000 to 40,000 clones, with roughly 62% observed a single time. Pools of viral peptides were used by the ViraFEST assay to expand antigen-specific CD4+ T cells ahead of sequencing. Following a 10-day culture, CD4+ T cells were purified. Absence of prior SARS-CoV-2 infection characterized the vaccine recipients, who showed negative nucleocapsid antibodies. V dropped 2 bases and J dropped 0 bases, with 4 bases sitting between them. The CDR3 is made up of 13 amino acids. The sample in question was CD4+ T cells from PBMCs cultured with HCoV-OC43 spike peptides, obtained before COVID-19 vaccination. Subset: HCoV-OC43 spike overlapping peptide pool stimulation. V gene TRBV12-3 or TRBV12-4 combines with J gene TRBJ1-1, with D unclear. The clonotype comes from a human donor who received a COVID-19 vaccine. For the CDR3, the DNA is TGTGCCAGCAGTTTATTGATGAACACTGAAGCTTTCTTT. Translated: CASSLLMNTEAFF.